The TCR beta chain described here comes from a study of blood T cell repertoires in COVID-19. The overall study: T cells, B-cell-depleted T cells, or PBMCs provided the cDNA or gDNA that served as material.

CDR3 size: 14 residues. The germline V gene has CDR1 SGHRS and CDR2 YFSETQ. The V gene end was trimmed by 4 bases and the J gene end by 7 bases; junction bases not matched to a gene: 5. Study processing details: For nucleated cells, counts were estimated from reference gene primer amplification. The protocol was immunoSEQ multiplex PCR, while the TCRdb copy is restricted to in-frame clones and leaves out a portion. The D gene and trimming were derived from the DNA, and the V and J assignments and clone size from that table. The sample has tens of thousands of clones; roughly 80% are singletons. The sequence was collected from a human donor in a cohort sampled during active COVID-19. The material sequenced was peripheral blood. V gene TRBV5-1 combines with J gene TRBJ2-3, with 11 bases that match TRBD1. Here the CDR3 DNA reads TGCGCCAGCAGCCCGGACAGGGGGCAAAATACGCAGTATTTT. This encodes CASSPDRGQNTQYF.